This T cell receptor (beta chain) is drawn from a study of glioma-infiltrating T cells after dendritic cell vaccination. The overall study: Dendritic cell vaccination trial patients had either newly diagnosed or recurrent glioblastoma. Monocyte-derived dendritic cells, cultured about 7 days with IL-4 and GM-CSF, were pulsed with autologous tumor lysate.

Primers: 60 V beta forward and 13 J beta reverse. Sequencing used immunoSEQ multiplex PCR; TCRdb keeps in-frame clones, though not all of them. The sample has some 60,000 clones, about four fifths seen once. Germline-derived CDR1 and CDR2 are LGHNA and YSLEER. The V end was cut by 0 bases, the J end by 2 bases, with 11 bases between. The CDR3 runs to 17 residues. Time point here: after dendritic cell vaccination, including at tumor progression/relapse. The chain joins TRBV4-3 to TRBJ2-6, with unresolved D. Source: blood, taken after dendritic cell vaccination. The sequence was collected from a human donor with glioblastoma. CDR3 DNA: TGCGCCAGCAGCCAAGATCTCGCGGAAGCTGGGGCCAACGTCCTGACTTTC. This translates into CASSQDLAEAGANVLTF.